What follows are 5 T cell receptor beta chains derived from one specimen sequenced in a study of blood T cell repertoires in COVID-19. The data were produced by immunoSEQ multiplex PCR, yet TCRdb's version contains in-frame clones alone and is incomplete. The sample lists over 250,000 clones, around 87% occurring once. Sequencing input: PBMCs or T cells enriched from blood (not recorded which). The receptor set was obtained from a woman aged 25 to 39 who had recovered from COVID-19.

The chain joins TRBV9 to TRBJ1-5; D call uncertain. The CDR3 totals 13 residues. Trimming left V 4 bases short and J 9 bases short, with 14 bases between. Germline V gene data show CDR1 as SGDLS and CDR2 as YYNGEE. CDR3 residues: CASSRAAEGPQHF. CDR3 DNA sequence: TGTGCCAGCAGCAGGGCGGCCGAGGGGCCCCAGCATTTT.

The rearrangement links TRBV4-3 to TRBJ1-4, with 9 nucleotides matching TRBD1. From germline, CDR1 is LGHNA and CDR2 YSLEER. V was pared by 4 bases and J by 0 bases, with 12 bases of the junction left unmatched. This CDR3 has 19 residues. The CDR3 region is CASSPLVPGQGSTNEKLFF. Written as DNA, the CDR3 is TGCGCCAGCAGCCCCCTCGTCCCGGGACAGGGATCAACTAATGAAAAACTGTTTTTT.

The V gene is TRBV6-5, the J gene TRBJ2-2; 9 bases are shared with TRBD2. The length of the CDR3 is 16 residues. CDR1 MNHEY and CDR2 SVGAGI come from the germline V gene. J lost 7 bases, V lost 0 bases, and 6 bases had no gene match. For the CDR3, the DNA is TGTGCCAGCAGTTACTCCCGCGGGGGGGCAGGCGGGGAGCTGTTTTTT. This codes for CASSYSRGGAGGELFF.

Note on this clone: The sample holds other DNA sequences that translate to the same CDR3. The chain carries TRBV20-1 and TRBJ2-1, with unresolved D. With 2 bases removed from V and 4 bases from J, the gap between germline ends came to 3 bases. This CDR3 contains 11 residues. Germline lookup yields CDR1 DFQATT and CDR2 SNEGSKA (reference sequence). CDR3 coding DNA: TGCAGTGCTAGACCTTACAATGAGCAGTTCTTC. Its translation: CSARPYNEQFF.

The chain recombines TRBV28 with TRBJ1-5, with D unresolved. Germline assignment: CDR1 MDHEN and CDR2 SYDVKM. The CDR3 consists of 12 residues. The V gene lost 3 bases and the J gene lost 9 bases, with 9 bases spanning the gap. CDR3 region: CASSLGPTPQHF. CDR3 nucleotide sequence: TGTGCCAGCAGTTTGGGCCCCACGCCCCAGCATTTT.